Sequencing of this T cell receptor (beta chain) was carried out in a study of cytomegalovirus exposure and HLA in healthy donors. Regarding the study as a whole: Reports described diagnosis of cytomegalovirus status by the classifier as highly specific and sensitive. A later analysis showed TCR association rates differing by HLA locus, peaking at DRB1 and lowest at HLA-C.

PCR was performed using 60 Vbeta and 13 Jbeta primers. Only in-frame clones appear in the TCRdb table, and some are missing; sequencing was by immunoSEQ multiplex PCR. This table has around 150,000 clones, around 84% appearing once. Regarding this clone: Its antigen is not known.

J gave up 12 bases and V 6 bases, and 6 bases lay outside the gene matches. CDR3 length: 11 amino acids. From germline, CDR1 is DFQATT and CDR2 SNEGSKA (reference sequence). The chain uses TRBV20-1 and TRBJ2-1; 9 bases fit TRBD1. Sequencing input: PBMCs. This TCR derives from a man aged 18 to 30 in good health and CMV-seropositive. The CDR3 nucleotides read TGCAGTGCCCAGACAGGGGGGCGGCAGTTCTTC. Protein sequence: CSAQTGGRQFF.